This T cell receptor (beta chain) stems from a study of PD-1 blockade in classical Hodgkin lymphoma. Every single patient, without exception, relapsed after autologous stem cell transplantation, and brentuximab vedotin exposure varied. Here immunoSEQ multiplex PCR was the method, and the copy in TCRdb shows in-frame clones only, minus some. Of about 21,000 clones in the sample, around 70% were seen once. Source: peripheral blood mononuclear cells (PBMCs), taken at baseline. The TCR originated in a human donor with classical Hodgkin lymphoma.

CDR3 sequence (DNA): TGTGCCATCAGTGACCCCCCGCGGCAGCAAGAGACCCAGTACTTC. Its protein product is CAISDPPRQQETQYF. The rearrangement links TRBV10-3 to TRBJ2-5; D unresolved. Trimming removed 3 bases from V and 2 bases from J, with 13 bases in between. CDR3 size: 15 residues. Germline V gene data show CDR1 as ENHRY and CDR2 as SYGVKD.